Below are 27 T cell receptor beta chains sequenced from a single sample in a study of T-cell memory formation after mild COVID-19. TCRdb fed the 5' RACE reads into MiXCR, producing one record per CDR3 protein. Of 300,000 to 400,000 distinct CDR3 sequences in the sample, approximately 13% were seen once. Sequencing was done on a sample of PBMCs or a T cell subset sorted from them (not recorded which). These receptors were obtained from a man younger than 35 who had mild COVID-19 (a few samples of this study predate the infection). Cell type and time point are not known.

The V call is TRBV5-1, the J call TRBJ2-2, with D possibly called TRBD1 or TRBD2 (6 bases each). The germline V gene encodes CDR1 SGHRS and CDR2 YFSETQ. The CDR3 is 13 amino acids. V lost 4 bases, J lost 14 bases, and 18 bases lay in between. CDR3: CASSRGTPPPLFF. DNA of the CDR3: TGCGCCAGCAGCCGCGGGACACCCCCTCCTCTGTTTTTT.

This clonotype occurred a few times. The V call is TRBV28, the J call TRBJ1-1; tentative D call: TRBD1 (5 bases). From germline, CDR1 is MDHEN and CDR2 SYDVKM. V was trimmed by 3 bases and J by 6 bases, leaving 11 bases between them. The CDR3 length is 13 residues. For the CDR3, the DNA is TGTGCCAGCAGTTTGGGGGTAGGTCCTGAAGCTTTCTTT. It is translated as CASSLGVGPEAFF.

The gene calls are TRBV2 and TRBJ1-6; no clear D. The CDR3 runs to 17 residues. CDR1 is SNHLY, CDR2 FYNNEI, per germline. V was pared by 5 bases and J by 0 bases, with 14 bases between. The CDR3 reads CASSRRAVNSYNSPLHF. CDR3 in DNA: TGTGCCAGCAGTCGCCGGGCCGTAAACTCCTATAATTCACCCCTCCACTTT. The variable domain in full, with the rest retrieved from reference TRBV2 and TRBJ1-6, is EPEVTQTPSHQVTQMGQEVILRCVPISNHLYFYWYRQILGQKVEFLVSFYNNEISEKSEIFDDQFSVERPDGSNFTLKIRSTKLEDSAMYFCASSRRAVNSYNSPLHFGNGTRLTVT.

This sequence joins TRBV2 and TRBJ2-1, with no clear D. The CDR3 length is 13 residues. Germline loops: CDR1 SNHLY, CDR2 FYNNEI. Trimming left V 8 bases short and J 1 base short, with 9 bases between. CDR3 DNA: TGTGCCAGCCGCGTTCGGTCCTACAATGAGCAGTTCTTC. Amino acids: CASRVRSYNEQFF.

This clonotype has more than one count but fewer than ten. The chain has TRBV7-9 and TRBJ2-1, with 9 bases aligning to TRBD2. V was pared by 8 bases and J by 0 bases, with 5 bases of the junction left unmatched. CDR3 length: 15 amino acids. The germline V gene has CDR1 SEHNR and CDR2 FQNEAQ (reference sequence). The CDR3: CASGHSGGSYNEQFF. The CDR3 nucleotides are TGTGCCAGCGGTCATAGCGGGGGCTCCTACAATGAGCAGTTCTTC.

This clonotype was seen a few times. CDR3 sequence reads: CATSRGANEQFF. The CDR3 DNA follows: TGTGCCACCTCGAGGGGGGCTAATGAGCAGTTCTTC. The chain employs TRBV6-5 and TRBJ2-1, with D possibly called TRBD1 or TRBD2 (6 bases each). V was trimmed by 10 bases and J by 7 bases, leaving 14 bases between them. The germline gives CDR1 MNHEY, CDR2 SVGAGI. The CDR3 covers 12 residues.

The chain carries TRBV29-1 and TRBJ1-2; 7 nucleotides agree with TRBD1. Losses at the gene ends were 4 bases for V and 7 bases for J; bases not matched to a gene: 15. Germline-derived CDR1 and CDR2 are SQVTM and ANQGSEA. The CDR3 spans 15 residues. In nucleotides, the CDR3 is TGCAGCGTTGTGTCGTCGCACAGGGGAGACCCTGGCTACACCTTC. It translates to CSVVSSHRGDPGYTF.

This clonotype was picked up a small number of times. The CDR3 is CSARREHAPGELFF. CDR3 nucleotide sequence: TGCAGTGCTCGCCGGGAACACGCCCCCGGGGAGCTGTTTTTT. The chain combines TRBV20-1 with TRBJ2-2; D is perhaps TRBD2 (5 bases). CDR3 length: 14 amino acids. V lost 5 bases and J 6 bases, leaving 16 bases between the germline ends. Germline-derived CDR1 and CDR2 are DFQATT and SNEGSKA (reference sequence).

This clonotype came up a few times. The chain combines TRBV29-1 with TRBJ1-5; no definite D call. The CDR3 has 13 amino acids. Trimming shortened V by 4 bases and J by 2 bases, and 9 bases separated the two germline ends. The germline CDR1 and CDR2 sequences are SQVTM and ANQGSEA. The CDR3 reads CSVAQDGNQPQHF. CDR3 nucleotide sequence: TGCAGCGTTGCCCAGGACGGCAATCAGCCCCAGCATTTT.

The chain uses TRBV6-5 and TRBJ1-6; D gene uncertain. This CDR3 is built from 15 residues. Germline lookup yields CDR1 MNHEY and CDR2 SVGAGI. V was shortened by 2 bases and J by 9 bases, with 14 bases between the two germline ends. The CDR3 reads CASSYGSADTSPLHF. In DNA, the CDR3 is TGTGCCAGCAGTTACGGGTCAGCCGATACTTCACCCCTCCACTTT.

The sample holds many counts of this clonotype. CDR3 in amino acids: CASSPKGDPNTEAFF. CDR3 coding DNA: TGTGCCAGCAGCCCGAAGGGGGACCCGAACACTGAAGCTTTCTTT. The J gene is TRBJ1-1, the V gene TRBV7-3; weak D call: TRBD1 (6 bases). CDR3 size: 15 residues. V dropped 5 bases and J dropped 1 base, with 14 bases sitting between them. The germline CDR1 and CDR2 sequences are SGHTA and FQGTGA.

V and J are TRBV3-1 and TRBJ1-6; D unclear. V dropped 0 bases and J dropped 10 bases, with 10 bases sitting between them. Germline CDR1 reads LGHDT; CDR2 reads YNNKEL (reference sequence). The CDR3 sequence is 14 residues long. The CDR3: CASSQDVGQSPLHF. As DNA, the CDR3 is TGTGCCAGCAGCCAAGACGTCGGGCAATCACCCCTCCACTTT.

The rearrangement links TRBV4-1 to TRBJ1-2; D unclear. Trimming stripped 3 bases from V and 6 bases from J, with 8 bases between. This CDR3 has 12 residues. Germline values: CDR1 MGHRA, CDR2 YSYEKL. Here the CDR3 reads CASSHPGNGYTF. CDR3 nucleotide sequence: TGCGCCAGCAGCCATCCGGGAAATGGCTACACCTTC.

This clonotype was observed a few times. The CDR3 DNA reads TGTGCCACCAGTGATCCAGGGGGGACTAGCACAGATACGCAGTATTTT. Its protein product is CATSDPGGTSTDTQYF. The chain is built from TRBV24-1 and TRBJ2-3, with D perhaps matching TRBD1 (7 bases). V was trimmed by 3 bases and J by 0 bases, leaving 12 bases between them. The germline V gene has CDR1 KGHDR and CDR2 SFDVKD. The CDR3 spans 16 residues.

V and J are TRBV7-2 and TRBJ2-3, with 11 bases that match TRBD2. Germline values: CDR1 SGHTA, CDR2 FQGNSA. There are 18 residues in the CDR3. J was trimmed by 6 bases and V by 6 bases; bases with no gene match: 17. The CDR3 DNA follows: TGTGCCAGCAGACTTTTAATGCGGACTAGCGGGCGGGCGGATACGCAGTATTTT. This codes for CASRLLMRTSGRADTQYF.

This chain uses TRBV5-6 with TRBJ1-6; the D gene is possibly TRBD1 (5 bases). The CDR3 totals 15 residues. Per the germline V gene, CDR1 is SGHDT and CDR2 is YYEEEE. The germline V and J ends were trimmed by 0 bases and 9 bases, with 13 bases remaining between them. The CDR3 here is CASSLAAGLVSPLHF. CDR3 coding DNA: TGTGCCAGCAGCTTGGCTGCAGGGTTGGTTTCACCCCTCCACTTT.

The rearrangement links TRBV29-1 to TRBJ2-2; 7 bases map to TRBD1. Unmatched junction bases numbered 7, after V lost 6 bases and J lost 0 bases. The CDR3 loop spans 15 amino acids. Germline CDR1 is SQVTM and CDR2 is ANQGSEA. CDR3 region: CSVGDSYANTGELFF. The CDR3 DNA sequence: TGCAGCGTGGGGGACAGTTACGCGAACACCGGGGAGCTGTTTTTT.

CDR3 residues: CASSFGGTGANVLTF. CDR3 nucleotide sequence: TGTGCCAGCAGTTTTGGAGGCACGGGGGCCAACGTCCTGACTTTC. V is TRBV27 and J is TRBJ2-6; a possible D gene is TRBD2 (5 bases). V lost 3 bases and J lost 4, with 10 bases in between. The CDR3 runs 15 residues. Germline V gives CDR1 MNHEY, CDR2 SMNVEV (reference sequence).

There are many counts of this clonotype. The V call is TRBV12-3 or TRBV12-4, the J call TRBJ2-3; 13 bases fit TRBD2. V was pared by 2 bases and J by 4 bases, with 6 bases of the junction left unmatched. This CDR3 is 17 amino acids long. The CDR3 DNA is TGTGCCAGCAGTTTACGACTAGCGGGGGGACTCGCAGATACGCAGTATTTT. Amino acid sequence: CASSLRLAGGLADTQYF.

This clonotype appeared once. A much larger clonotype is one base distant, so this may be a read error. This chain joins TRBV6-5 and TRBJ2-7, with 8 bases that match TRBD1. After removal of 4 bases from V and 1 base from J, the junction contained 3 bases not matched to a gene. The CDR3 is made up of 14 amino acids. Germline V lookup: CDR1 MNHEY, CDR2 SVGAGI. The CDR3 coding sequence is TGTGCCAGCAGTTTCCGGGACAGGTCCTACGAGCAGTACTTC. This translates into CASSFRDRSYEQYF.

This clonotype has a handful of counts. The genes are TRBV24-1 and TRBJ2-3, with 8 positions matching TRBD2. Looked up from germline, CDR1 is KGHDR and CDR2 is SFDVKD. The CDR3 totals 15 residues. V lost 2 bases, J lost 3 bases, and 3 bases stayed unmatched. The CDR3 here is CATSDYGGGTDTQYF. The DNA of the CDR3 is TGTGCCACCAGTGATTACGGCGGGGGGACAGATACGCAGTATTTT.

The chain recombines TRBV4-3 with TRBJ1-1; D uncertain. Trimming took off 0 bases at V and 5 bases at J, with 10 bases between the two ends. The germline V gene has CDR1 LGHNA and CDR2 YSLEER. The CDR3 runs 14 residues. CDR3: CASSQDVRSTEAFF. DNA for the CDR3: TGCGCCAGCAGCCAAGATGTCCGGTCGACTGAAGCTTTCTTT.

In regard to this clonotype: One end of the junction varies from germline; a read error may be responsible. CDR3 loop: CASSYSPGDLAF. The CDR3 DNA reads as TGTGCCAGCAGTTACTCGCCCGGCGATCTCGCCTTC. The chain employs TRBV6-5 and TRBJ1-2; D is unresolved. Germline lookup yields CDR1 MNHEY and CDR2 SVGAGI. This CDR3 is built from 12 residues.

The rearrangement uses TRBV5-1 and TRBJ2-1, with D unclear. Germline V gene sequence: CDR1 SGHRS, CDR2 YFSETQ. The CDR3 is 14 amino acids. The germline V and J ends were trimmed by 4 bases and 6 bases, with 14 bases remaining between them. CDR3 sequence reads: CASSADLPGNEQFF. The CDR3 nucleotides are TGCGCCAGCAGCGCAGACCTACCCGGCAATGAGCAGTTCTTC.

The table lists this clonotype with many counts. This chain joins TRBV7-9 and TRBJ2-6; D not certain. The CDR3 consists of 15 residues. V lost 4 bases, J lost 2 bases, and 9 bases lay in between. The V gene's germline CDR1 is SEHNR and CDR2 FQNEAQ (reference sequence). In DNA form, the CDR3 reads TGTGCCAGCAGCTCGTCTGGGGCTGGGGCCAACGTCCTGACTTTC. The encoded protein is CASSSSGAGANVLTF.

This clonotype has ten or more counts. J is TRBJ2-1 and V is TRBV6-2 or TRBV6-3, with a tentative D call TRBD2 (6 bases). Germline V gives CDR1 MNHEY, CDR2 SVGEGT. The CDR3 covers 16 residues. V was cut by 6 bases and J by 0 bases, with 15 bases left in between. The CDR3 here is CASSPWSGLSYNEQFF. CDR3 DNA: TGTGCCAGCAGCCCATGGAGCGGGCTCTCCTACAATGAGCAGTTCTTC.

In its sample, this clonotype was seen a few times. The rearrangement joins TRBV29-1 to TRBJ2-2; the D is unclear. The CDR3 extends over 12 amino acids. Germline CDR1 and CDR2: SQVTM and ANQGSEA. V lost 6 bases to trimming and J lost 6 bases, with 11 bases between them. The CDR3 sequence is CSVAGSSGELFF. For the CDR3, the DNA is TGCAGCGTAGCCGGTAGCTCCGGGGAGCTGTTTTTT.